The sequence of this TCR beta chain was determined in a study of regulatory T cells in long-lasting Graves disease. Library construction for TCR beta used iRepertoire HTBI primers and Arm-PCR of CDR3 regions. TCRdb fed the multiplex PCR reads into MiXCR, producing one record per CDR3 protein. The sample has 600,000 to 850,000 distinct CDR3 sequences; about 32% are singletons. Regarding time point: persistent/refractory GD, antithyroid drugs over 5 years with positive TRAb. Extracted RNA from PBMCs served as the source of the TCR library. The input for sequencing was peripheral blood mononuclear cells (PBMCs), taken when the disease was refractory, from a patient treated with antithyroid drugs. This TCR was sampled from a female donor with Graves disease.

This CDR3 is CASSTQGRGYTF. The CDR3 bases are TGTGCCAGCAGTACCCAGGGACGCGGCTACACCTTC. The chain employs TRBV27 and TRBJ1-2, with D maybe TRBD1 (5 bases). Germline V gene sequence: CDR1 MNHEY, CDR2 SMNVEV (reference sequence). The CDR3 sequence is 12 residues long. With 5 bases removed from V and 8 bases from J, the gap between germline ends came to 12 bases.